This TCR beta chain was sequenced in a study of technical replicates of blood from a few donors. Trimming at V came to 0 bases and at J to 4 bases, leaving 2 bases not matched to a gene. The CDR3 spans 14 residues. Looked up from germline, CDR1 is SGHRS and CDR2 is YFSETQ. Method: immunoSEQ multiplex PCR; TCRdb's copy keeps in-frame clones and lacks some. The sample has 45,000 to 65,000 clones, about 96% seen once. Remarks on this clone: The identical CDR3 is also encoded by other nucleotide sequences in the sample.

The clonotype originates from a human donor in good health. Some clones in this sample may be carry-over from other donors' samples. The rearrangement uses TRBV5-1 and TRBJ1-1; 8 positions match TRBD1. Sequenced sample: PBMCs. The CDR3 loop reads CASSLEGQGTEAFF. DNA for the CDR3: TGCGCCAGCAGCTTGGAAGGACAGGGCACTGAAGCTTTCTTT.